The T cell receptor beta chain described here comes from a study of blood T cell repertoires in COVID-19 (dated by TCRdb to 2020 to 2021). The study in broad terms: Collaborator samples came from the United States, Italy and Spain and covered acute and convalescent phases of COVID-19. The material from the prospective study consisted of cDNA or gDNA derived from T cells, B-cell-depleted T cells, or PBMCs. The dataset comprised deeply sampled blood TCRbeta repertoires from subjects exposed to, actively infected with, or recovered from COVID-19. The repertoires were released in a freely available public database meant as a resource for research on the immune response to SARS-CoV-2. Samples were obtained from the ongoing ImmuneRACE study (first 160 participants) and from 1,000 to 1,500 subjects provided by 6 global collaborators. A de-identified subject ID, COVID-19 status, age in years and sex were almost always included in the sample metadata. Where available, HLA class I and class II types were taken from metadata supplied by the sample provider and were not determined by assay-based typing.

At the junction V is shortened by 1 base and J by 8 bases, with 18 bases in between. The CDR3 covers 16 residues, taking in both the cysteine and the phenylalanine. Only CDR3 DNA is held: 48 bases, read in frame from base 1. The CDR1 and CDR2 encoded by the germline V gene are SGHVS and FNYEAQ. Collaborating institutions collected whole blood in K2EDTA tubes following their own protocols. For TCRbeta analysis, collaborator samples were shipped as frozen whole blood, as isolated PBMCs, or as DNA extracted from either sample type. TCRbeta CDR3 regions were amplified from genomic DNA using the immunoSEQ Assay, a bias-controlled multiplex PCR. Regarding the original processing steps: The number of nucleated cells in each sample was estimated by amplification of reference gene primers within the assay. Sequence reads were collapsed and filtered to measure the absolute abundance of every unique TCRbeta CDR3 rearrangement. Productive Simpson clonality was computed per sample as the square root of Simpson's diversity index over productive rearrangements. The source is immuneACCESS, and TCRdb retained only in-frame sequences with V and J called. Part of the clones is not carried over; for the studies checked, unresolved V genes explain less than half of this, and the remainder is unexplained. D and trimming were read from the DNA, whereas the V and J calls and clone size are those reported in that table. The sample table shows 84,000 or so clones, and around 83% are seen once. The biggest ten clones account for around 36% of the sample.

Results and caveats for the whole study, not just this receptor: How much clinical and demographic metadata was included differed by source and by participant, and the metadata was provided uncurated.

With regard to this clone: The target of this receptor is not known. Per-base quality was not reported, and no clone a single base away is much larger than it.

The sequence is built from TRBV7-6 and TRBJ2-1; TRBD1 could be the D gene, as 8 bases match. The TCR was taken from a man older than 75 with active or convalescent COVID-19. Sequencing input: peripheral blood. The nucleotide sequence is TGTGCCAGCAGCTTAGTAATTACAGGGGGACTACATGAGCAGTTCTTC. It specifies CASSLVITGGLHEQFF.